Listed below are T cell receptor beta chains from one sample, sequenced in a study of T cell responses to AZD1222 COVID-19 vaccine. Using immunoSEQ multiplex PCR, the repertoire was profiled, and TCRdb retains in-frame clones only, with some absent. The sample yields about 130,000 clones, approximately 88% seen once. The specimen was peripheral blood, collected on day 0 of AZD1222 vaccination. The receptors were sampled from an adult in good health. CDR3s include the opening cysteine and the closing phenylalanine or tryptophan. The order of the fields is J gene, clone size, D gene, V gene, CDR3 DNA, CDR3 protein. The D gene is left open where the match is weak. Clone sizes are given selectively: once, few, many, or a class where the clone is expanded.

>TRBJ2-7|-|-|TRBV27
TGTGCCAGCAGCTTAGATACCGGGTACGAGCAGTACTTC
CASSLDTGYEQYF
>TRBJ1-6|-|-|TRBV9
TGTGCCAGCAGCGTAGGTTGGGCTCGGAATTCACCCCTCCACTTT
CASSVGWARNSPLHF
>TRBJ1-1|-|-|TRBV5-6
TGTGCCAGCAGCTTGGTGAACACTGAAGCTTTCTTT
CASSLVNTEAFF
>TRBJ2-5|-|TRBD2|TRBV10-3
TGTGCCATCAGTGACGCTAGCGGGGGGGAGACCCAGTACTTC
CAISDASGGETQYF
>TRBJ2-2|-|TRBD1|TRBV7-4
TGTGCCAGCAGACCGGGACAGGGAGAATTAGGGGAGCTGTTTTTT
CASRPGQGELGELFF
>TRBJ1-2|-|TRBD1|TRBV6-6
TGTGCCAGCAGTGACAGGGGGCATAATGGCTACACCTTC
CASSDRGHNGYTF
>TRBJ1-1|-|-|TRBV28
TGTGCCAGCAAGCGGAACACTGAAGCTTTCTTT
CASKRNTEAFF
>TRBJ2-3|-|-|TRBV18
TGTGCCAGCTCACCAACTAGCACAGATACGCAGTATTTT
CASSPTSTDTQYF
>TRBJ2-3|-|TRBD2|TRBV20-1
TGCAGTGCTAGTCGGCGGGGGGCGACGTTCACAGATACGCAGTATTTT
CSASRRGATFTDTQYF
>TRBJ1-5|once|-|TRBV7-2
TGTGCCAGCAGCCTGAATGGACGGGGGCCAGGTCAGCCCCAGCATTTT
CASSLNGRGPGQPQHF
>TRBJ1-4|-|-|TRBV5-1
TGCGCCAGCAGCAGAGCAACTAATGAAAAACTGTTTTTT
CASSRATNEKLFF
>TRBJ2-5|-|TRBD2|TRBV9
TGTGCCAGCAGCGCCTTCCCGGGACTAGCTGGTGAGACCCAGTACTTC
CASSAFPGLAGETQYF
>TRBJ2-7|-|-|TRBV7-2
TGTGCCAGTAGGCGGAGCCTGAGCTCCTACGAGCAGTACTTC
CASRRSLSSYEQYF
>TRBJ1-2|-|-|TRBV7-9
TGTGCCAGCAGCCCGCCGTTCGCCATTAACTATGGCTACACCTTC
CASSPPFAINYGYTF
>TRBJ1-4|-|TRBD1|TRBV7-2
TGTGCCAGCAGCACGGGACAGGGGAGTGAAAAACTGTTTTTT
CASSTGQGSEKLFF
>TRBJ2-5|-|TRBD2|TRBV10-3
TGTGCCATCAGTGAGTCAGTGGGAGGGATCCAAGAGACCCAGTACTTC
CAISESVGGIQETQYF
>TRBJ2-7|-|-|TRBV3-1/TRBV3-2
TGTGCCAGCAGCCATCCCGGCGAAGGGGCCTACGAGCAGTACTTC
CASSHPGEGAYEQYF
>TRBJ1-2|-|-|TRBV6-5
TGTGCCAGCCGGGCAGAAGATTATGGCTACACCTTC
CASRAEDYGYTF
>TRBJ1-2|-|-|TRBV4-2
TGTGCCAGCAGCCAGGGGTATGGCTACACCTTC
CASSQGYGYTF
>TRBJ2-3|-|-|TRBV7-2
TGTGCCAGCAGCTTAGGTGCGGGATACACAGATACGCAGTATTTT
CASSLGAGYTDTQYF
>TRBJ2-1|once|TRBD2|TRBV5-4
TGTGCCAGCAGCCCTCCCGGGACTAGTTCCTACAATGAGCAGTTCTTC
CASSPPGTSSYNEQFF
>TRBJ1-1|few|-|TRBV24-1
TGTGCCACCAGTGATTTGGTTAATGAAGCTTTCTTT
CATSDLVNEAFF
>TRBJ1-1|-|TRBD1|TRBV7-2
TGTGCCAGCAGCCCCCAACAGGGGGTCGGCACTGAAGCTTTCTTT
CASSPQQGVGTEAFF
>TRBJ1-6|-|-|TRBV30
TGTGCGGAGGGGGCCTATAATTCACCCCTCCACTTT
CAEGAYNSPLHF
>TRBJ1-6|-|-|TRBV6-5
TGTGCCAGCAACCGCCGGAATTCACCCCTCCACTTT
CASNRRNSPLHF
>TRBJ2-2|-|TRBD1|TRBV11-2
TGTGCCAGCAGACTAGGGGGCCACTCCACCGGGGAGCTGTTTTTT
CASRLGGHSTGELFF
>TRBJ1-6|-|-|TRBV2
TGTGCCACCGGCCTAAGGGGGAATTCACCCCTCCACTTT
CATGLRGNSPLHF
>TRBJ1-6|-|-|TRBV5-4
TGTGCCAGCGCCATACAGGGCGGTAGGGATTCACCCCTCCACTTT
CASAIQGGRDSPLHF
>TRBJ1-3|-|-|TRBV5-4
TGTGCCAGCAGCAACAGGGTTTCTGGAAACACCATATATTTT
CASSNRVSGNTIYF
>TRBJ1-2|-|-|TRBV30
TGTGCCTGGAGACCCCAACCAGGCTATGGCTACACCTTC
CAWRPQPGYGYTF
>TRBJ2-4|-|TRBD2|TRBV4-3
TGCGCCAGCAGCCGCGGCGGACTAGCGGAAAACATTCAGTACTTC
CASSRGGLAENIQYF
>TRBJ2-7|-|-|TRBV7-8
TGTGCCAGCAGCCCCGTGGGGCACGAGCAGTACTTC
CASSPVGHEQYF
>TRBJ1-3|-|-|TRBV5-4
TGTGCCAGCAGCTCCCGGTCTGCTGGAAACACCATATATTTT
CASSSRSAGNTIYF
>TRBJ1-2|-|-|TRBV6-5
TGTGCCAGCACCCTGGACAGCAACTATGGCTACACCTTC
CASTLDSNYGYTF
>TRBJ1-5|-|TRBD1|TRBV28
TGTGCCAGCTCAGGGGGCAGTCAGCCCCAGCATTTT
CASSGGSQPQHF
>TRBJ2-7|-|-|TRBV6-2/TRBV6-3
TGTGCCAGCAGTTCCCCTAGGACAGCCACCTACGAGCAGTACTTC
CASSSPRTATYEQYF
>TRBJ1-3|-|-|TRBV19
TGTGCCAGTAGTATCCGGCCTCCTGGAAACACCATATATTTT
CASSIRPPGNTIYF
>TRBJ2-3|-|-|TRBV4-2
TGTGCCAGCAGCCAAGATCTTTTCTCAGATACGCAGTATTTT
CASSQDLFSDTQYF
>TRBJ1-1|-|TRBD1|TRBV29-1
TGCAGCGGAACCCTAACAGGGGGCACTGAAGCTTTCTTT
CSGTLTGGTEAFF
>TRBJ1-5|-|-|TRBV25-1
TGTGCCAGCAGTGAGTGGGGAAATAGCAATCAGCCCCAGCATTTT
CASSEWGNSNQPQHF
>TRBJ2-2|-|TRBD1|TRBV4-2
TGTGCCACCAGCCACGACAGGGGGGGGTTGTCCGGGGAGCTGTTTTTT
CATSHDRGGLSGELFF
>TRBJ2-2|-|-|TRBV6-5
TGTGCCAGCAGAAAGCAGGCCAGGGACACCGGGGAGCTGTTTTTT
CASRKQARDTGELFF
>TRBJ2-3|-|-|TRBV6-1
TGTGCCAGCAGTGAAATAGGGACCCAGAGGAATACGCAGTATTTT
CASSEIGTQRNTQYF
>TRBJ2-3|-|TRBD1|TRBV9
TGTGCCAGCAGCGTAGACACAGGGGGCTACACAGATACGCAGTATTTT
CASSVDTGGYTDTQYF
>TRBJ1-2|-|-|TRBV5-1
TGCGCCAGCAGCTTGGGTCAAAACTATGGCTACACCTTC
CASSLGQNYGYTF
>TRBJ1-2|-|TRBD1|TRBV11-3
TGTGCCAGCAGCTCCTCCGGGACAGACTATGGCTACACCTTC
CASSSSGTDYGYTF
>TRBJ1-3|-|-|TRBV9
TGTGCCAGCAGCCCCAAACAGGGCTCTGGAAACACCATATATTTT
CASSPKQGSGNTIYF
>TRBJ2-3|-|-|TRBV12-3/TRBV12-4
TGTGCCAGCGGTTCTAGTGGGGCAGATACGCAGTATTTT
CASGSSGADTQYF
>TRBJ1-1|-|-|TRBV10-3
TGTGCCATCAGTGTGGTCCAGGGTCTCACTGAAGCTTTCTTT
CAISVVQGLTEAFF
>TRBJ2-7|-|TRBD1|TRBV11-3
TGTGCCAGCAGATCGGGAGAGGGGACAGGGGCAGGCGAGCAGTACTTC
CASRSGEGTGAGEQYF
>TRBJ1-2|-|-|TRBV20-1
TGCAGTGCTAAGGGAGGGAATGGCTACACCTTC
CSAKGGNGYTF
>TRBJ1-4|-|TRBD1|TRBV12-3/TRBV12-4
TGTGCCAGCAGTTACAGGGGAGGAGAAAAACTGTTTTTT
CASSYRGGEKLFF
>TRBJ1-2|-|-|TRBV28
TGTGCCAGCAGCATGACCCTCTATGGCTACACCTTC
CASSMTLYGYTF
>TRBJ1-3|-|TRBD1|TRBV3-1/TRBV3-2
TGTGCCAGCAGCCTCAACAGGGGGCTCGGAAACACCATATATTTT
CASSLNRGLGNTIYF
>TRBJ2-2|-|-|TRBV6-5
TGTGCCAGCAGGAAGGGGTTCCCGAACACCGGGGAGCTGTTTTTT
CASRKGFPNTGELFF